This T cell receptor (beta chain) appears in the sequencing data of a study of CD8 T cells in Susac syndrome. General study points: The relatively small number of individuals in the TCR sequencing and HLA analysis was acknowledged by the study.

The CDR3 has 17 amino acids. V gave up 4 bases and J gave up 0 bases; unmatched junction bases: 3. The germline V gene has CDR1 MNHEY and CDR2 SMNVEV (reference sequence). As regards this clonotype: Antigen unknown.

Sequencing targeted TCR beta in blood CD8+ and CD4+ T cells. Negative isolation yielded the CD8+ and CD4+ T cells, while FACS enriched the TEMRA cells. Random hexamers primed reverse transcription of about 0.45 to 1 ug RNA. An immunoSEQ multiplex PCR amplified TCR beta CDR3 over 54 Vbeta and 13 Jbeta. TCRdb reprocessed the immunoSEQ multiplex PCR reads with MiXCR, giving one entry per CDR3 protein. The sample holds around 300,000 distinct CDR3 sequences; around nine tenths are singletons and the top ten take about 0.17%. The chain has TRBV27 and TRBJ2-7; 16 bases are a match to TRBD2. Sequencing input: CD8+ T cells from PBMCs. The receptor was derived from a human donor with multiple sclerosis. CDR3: CASSSGLAGGSSYEQYF. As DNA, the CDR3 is TGTGCCAGCAGTTCGGGACTAGCGGGAGGGAGCTCCTACGAGCAGTACTTC.